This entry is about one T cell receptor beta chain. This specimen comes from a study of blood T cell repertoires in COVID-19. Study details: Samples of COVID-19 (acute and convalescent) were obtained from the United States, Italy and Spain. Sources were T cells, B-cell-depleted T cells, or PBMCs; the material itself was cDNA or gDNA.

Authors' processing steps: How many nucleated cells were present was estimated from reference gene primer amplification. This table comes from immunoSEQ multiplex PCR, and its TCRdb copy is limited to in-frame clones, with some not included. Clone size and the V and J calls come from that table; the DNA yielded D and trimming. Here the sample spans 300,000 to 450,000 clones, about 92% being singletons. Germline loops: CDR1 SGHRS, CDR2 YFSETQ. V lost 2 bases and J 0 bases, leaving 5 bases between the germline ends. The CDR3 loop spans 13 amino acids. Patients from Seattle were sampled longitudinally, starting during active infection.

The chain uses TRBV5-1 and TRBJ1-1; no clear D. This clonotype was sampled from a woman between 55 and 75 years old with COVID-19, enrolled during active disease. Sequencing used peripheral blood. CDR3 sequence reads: CASSFFMNTEAFF. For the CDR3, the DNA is TGCGCCAGCAGCTTTTTCATGAACACTGAAGCTTTCTTT.